What follows describes a single T cell receptor (beta chain). The antigen it recognizes is unknown. No much larger clone exists at a distance of one base, and base qualities are not known. Libraries came from 5' RACE. The sample was run on a NextSeq 500. To correct for sequencing error and PCR bias, the TCR library protocol tagged individual cDNA molecules with unique molecular identifiers. Both TCR alpha and beta chains were sequenced, and tight co-correlation was observed between alpha and beta sequence abundances in each sample. In the original analysis: V gene, J gene and CDR3 annotation of TCR sequences was performed with Decombinator V4. Expanded TCRs were defined as changing significantly between any two time points under a Poisson model with p below 0.0001. TCR abundances were normalised to the total number of TCRs sequenced per sample and were expressed as counts per million. MAIT TCRs were defined by TRAV1-2 paired with TRAJ12, TRAJ20 or TRAJ33, and iNKT TCRs by TRAV10 paired with TRAJ18. VDJdb, accessed 1 November 2021, was searched for CMV, EBV and SARS-CoV-2 annotated TCRs, excluding TCRs annotated for multiple antigens. TCRdb trimmed the raw reads at Q25, called clones with MiXCR and kept productive beta chains. Rows matching on CDR3 protein sequence are summarized as one entry with the most common DNA and genes. None of the V and J calls come from the authors' own analysis; TCRdb made them. The sample records approximately 52,000 distinct CDR3 sequences, around 8% of which are singletons. 4% to 5% of the sample belongs to the ten largest clones.

The data derive from a study of early T cells in non-severe SARS-CoV-2 infection listed by TCRdb under 2021. At the level of the whole study: Because TCR sequencing was done on bulk RNA from unsorted whole blood, the alpha and beta chains could not be paired.

The study was a case-control design nested within a healthcare worker cohort in London, UK, with weekly nasopharyngeal swab PCR tests and blood sampling. Healthcare workers were recruited between 23 and 31 March 2020, during the week of the UK lockdown, and were followed weekly for up to about 16 weeks. Findings and caveats that apply to the study as a whole: VDJdb matching was skewed toward anti-spike CD8 responses and likely underestimated virus-specific expansions by missing private and CD4 specificities.

CDR3 length: 14 amino acids, cysteine to phenylalanine. Only the CDR3 DNA stays, 42 bases, in frame from base 1. V and J are trimmed by 7 bases and 3 bases, and the gene matches miss 6 bases of the junction. The source of this sequence is an adult who was a healthcare worker with PCR-confirmed SARS-CoV-2 infection or an uninfected control (not recorded which). The V and J segments used are TRBV12-3 or TRBV12-4 and TRBJ1-1, and 9 junction bases match TRBD1. The specimen sequenced was whole blood. The CDR3 is CASTPTGGHTEAFF. The DNA reads TGTGCCAGCACCCCAACAGGGGGCCACACTGAAGCTTTCTTT.